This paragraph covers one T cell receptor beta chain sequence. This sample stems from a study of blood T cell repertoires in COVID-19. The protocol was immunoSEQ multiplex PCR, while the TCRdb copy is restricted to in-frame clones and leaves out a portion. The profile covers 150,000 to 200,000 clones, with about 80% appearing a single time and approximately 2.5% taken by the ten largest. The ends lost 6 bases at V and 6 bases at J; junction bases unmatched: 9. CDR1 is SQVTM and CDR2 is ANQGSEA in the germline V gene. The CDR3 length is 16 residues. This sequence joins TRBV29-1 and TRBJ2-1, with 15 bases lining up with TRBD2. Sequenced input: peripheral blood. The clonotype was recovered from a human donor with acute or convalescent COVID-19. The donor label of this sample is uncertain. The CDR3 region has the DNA TGCAGCGTCCGGACTAGCGGGAGGGAGGGTGTCAATGAGCAGTTCTTC. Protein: CSVRTSGREGVNEQFF.